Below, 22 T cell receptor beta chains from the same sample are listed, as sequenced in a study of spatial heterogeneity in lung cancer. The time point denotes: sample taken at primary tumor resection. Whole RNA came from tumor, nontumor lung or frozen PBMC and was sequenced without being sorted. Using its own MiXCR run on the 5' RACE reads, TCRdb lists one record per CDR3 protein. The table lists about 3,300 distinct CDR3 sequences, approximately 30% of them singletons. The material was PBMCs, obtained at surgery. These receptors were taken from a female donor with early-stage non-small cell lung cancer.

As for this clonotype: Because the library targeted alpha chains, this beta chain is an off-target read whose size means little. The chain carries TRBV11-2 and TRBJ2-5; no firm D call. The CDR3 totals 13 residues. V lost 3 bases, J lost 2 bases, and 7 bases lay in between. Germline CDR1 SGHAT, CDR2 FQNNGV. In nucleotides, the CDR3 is TGTGCCAGCAGCTTTGGGCCACAAGAGACCCAGTACTTC. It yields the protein CASSFGPQETQYF.

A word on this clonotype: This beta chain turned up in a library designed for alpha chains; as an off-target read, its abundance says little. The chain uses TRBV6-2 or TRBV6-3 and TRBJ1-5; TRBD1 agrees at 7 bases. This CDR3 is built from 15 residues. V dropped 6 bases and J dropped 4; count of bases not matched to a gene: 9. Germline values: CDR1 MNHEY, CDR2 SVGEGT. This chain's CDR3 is CASRRNRGENQPQHF. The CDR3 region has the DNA TGTGCCAGCAGGCGAAACAGGGGCGAGAATCAGCCCCAGCATTTT.

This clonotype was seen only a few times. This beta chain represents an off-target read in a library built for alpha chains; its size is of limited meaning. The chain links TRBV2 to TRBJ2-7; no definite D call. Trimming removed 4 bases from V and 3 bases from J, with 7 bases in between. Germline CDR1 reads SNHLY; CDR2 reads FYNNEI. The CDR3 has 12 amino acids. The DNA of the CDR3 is TGTGCCAGCAGTGGGTCCGGCTACGAGCAGTACTTC. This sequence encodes CASSGSGYEQYF.

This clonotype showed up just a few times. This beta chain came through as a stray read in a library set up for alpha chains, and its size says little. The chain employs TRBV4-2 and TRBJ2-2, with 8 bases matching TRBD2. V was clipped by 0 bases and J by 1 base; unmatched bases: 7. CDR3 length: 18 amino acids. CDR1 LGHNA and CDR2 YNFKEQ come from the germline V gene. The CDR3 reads CASSQDALAALNTGELFF. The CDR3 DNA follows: TGTGCCAGCAGCCAAGACGCACTAGCGGCCCTGAACACCGGGGAGCTGTTTTTT.

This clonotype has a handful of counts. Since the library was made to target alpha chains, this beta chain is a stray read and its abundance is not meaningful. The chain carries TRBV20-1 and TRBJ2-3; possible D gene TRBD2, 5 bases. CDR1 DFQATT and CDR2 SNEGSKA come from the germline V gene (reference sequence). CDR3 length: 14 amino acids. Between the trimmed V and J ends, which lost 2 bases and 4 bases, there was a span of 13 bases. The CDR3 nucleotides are TGCAGTGCTAGAATACGGCGGAGGTCAGATACGCAGTATTTT. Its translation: CSARIRRRSDTQYF.

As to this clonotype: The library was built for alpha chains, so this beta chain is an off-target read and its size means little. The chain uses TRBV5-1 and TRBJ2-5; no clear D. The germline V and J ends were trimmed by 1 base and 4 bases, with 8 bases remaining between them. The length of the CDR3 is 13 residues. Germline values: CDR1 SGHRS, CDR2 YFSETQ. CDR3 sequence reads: CASSLRNRETQYF. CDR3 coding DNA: TGCGCCAGCAGCTTGAGGAATCGAGAGACCCAGTACTTC.

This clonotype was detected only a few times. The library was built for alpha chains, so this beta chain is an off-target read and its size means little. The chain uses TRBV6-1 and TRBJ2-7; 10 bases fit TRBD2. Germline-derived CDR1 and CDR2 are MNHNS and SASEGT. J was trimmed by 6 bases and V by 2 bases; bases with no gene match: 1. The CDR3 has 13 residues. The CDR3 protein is CASSELAGVEQYF. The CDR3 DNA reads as TGTGCCAGCAGTGAACTAGCGGGAGTCGAGCAGTACTTC.

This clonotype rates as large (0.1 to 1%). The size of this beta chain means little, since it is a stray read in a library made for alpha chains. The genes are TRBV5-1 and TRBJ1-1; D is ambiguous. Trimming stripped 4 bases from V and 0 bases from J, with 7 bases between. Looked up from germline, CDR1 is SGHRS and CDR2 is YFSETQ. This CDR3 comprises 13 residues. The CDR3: CASSLAVNTEAFF. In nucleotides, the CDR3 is TGCGCCAGCAGCCTGGCAGTGAACACTGAAGCTTTCTTT.

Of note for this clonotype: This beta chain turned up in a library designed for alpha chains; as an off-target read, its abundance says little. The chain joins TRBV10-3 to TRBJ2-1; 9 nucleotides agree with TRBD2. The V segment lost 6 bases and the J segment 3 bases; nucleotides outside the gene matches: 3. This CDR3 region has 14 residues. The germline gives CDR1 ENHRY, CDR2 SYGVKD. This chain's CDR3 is CAIRTSGIYNEQFF. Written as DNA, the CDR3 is TGTGCCATCAGGACTAGCGGAATCTACAATGAGCAGTTCTTC.

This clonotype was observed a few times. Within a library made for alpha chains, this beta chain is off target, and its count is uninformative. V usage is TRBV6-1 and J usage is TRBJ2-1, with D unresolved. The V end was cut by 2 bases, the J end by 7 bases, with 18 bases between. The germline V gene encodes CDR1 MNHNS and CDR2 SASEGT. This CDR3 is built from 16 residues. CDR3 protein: CASSEQWKSLRNEQFF. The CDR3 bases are TGTGCCAGCAGTGAACAGTGGAAAAGCCTACGAAATGAGCAGTTCTTC.

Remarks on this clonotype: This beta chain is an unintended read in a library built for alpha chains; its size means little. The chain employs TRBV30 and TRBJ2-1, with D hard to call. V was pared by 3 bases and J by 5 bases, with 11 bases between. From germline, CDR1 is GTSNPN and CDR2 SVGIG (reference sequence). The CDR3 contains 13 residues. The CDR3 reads CAWSRRRDNEQFF. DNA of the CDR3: TGTGCCTGGAGCCGGCGTCGCGACAATGAGCAGTTCTTC.

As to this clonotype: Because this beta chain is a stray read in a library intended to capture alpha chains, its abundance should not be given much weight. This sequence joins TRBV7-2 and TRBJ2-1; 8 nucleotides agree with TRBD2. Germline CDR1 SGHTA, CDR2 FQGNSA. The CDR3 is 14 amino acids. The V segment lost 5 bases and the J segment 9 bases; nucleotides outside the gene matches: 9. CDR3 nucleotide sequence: TGTGCCAGCAGCACGGGACTAGTCGGCGGTGAGCAGTTCTTC. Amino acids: CASSTGLVGGEQFF.

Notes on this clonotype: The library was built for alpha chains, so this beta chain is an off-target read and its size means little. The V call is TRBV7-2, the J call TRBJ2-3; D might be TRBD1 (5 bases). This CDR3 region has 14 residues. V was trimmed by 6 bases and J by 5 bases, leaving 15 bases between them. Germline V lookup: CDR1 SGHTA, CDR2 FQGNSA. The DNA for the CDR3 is TGTGCCAGCAGGATGCCTGGTCAGGGAGATACGCAGTATTTT. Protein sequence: CASRMPGQGDTQYF. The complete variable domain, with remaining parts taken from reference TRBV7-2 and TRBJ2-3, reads GAGVSQSPSNKVTEKGKDVELRCDPISGHTALYWYRQSLGQGLEFLIYFQGNSAPDKSGLPSDRFSAERTGGSVSTLTIQRTQQEDSAVYLCASRMPGQGDTQYFGPGTRLTVL.

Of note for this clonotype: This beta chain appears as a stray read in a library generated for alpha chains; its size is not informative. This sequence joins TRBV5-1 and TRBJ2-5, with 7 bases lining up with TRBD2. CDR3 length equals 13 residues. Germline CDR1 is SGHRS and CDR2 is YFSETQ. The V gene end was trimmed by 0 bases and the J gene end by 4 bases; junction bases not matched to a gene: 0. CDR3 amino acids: CASSLAGGETQYF. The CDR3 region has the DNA TGCGCCAGCAGCTTGGCGGGAGGAGAGACCCAGTACTTC.

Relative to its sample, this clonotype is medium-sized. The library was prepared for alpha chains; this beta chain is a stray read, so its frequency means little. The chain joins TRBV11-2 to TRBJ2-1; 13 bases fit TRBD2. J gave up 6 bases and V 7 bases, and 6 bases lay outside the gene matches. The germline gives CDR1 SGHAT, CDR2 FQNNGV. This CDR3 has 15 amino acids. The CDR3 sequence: CASTLLAGGSNEQFF. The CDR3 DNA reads TGTGCCAGCACATTACTAGCGGGAGGGTCCAATGAGCAGTTCTTC.

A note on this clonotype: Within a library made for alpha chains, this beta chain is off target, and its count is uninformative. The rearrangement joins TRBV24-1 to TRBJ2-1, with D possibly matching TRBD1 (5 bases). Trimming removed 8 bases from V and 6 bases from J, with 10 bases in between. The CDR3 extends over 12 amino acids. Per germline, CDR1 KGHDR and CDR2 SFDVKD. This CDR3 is CATKGRGNEQFF. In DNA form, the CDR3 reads TGTGCCACCAAGGGTAGGGGCAATGAGCAGTTCTTC.

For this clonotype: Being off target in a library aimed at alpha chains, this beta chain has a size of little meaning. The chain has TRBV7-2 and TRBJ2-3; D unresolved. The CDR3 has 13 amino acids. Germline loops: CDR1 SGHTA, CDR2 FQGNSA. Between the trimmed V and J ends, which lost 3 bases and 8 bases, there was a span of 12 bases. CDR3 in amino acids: CASSFRSESTQYF. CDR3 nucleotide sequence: TGTGCCAGCAGCTTCAGGAGCGAGAGTACGCAGTATTTT.

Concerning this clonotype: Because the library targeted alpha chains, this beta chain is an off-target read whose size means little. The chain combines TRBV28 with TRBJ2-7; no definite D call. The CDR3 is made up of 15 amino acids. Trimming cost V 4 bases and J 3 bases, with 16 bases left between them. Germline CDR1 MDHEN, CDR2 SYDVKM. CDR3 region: CASSSDQTPFYEQYF. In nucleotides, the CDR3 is TGTGCCAGCAGTTCGGACCAAACCCCCTTCTACGAGCAGTACTTC.

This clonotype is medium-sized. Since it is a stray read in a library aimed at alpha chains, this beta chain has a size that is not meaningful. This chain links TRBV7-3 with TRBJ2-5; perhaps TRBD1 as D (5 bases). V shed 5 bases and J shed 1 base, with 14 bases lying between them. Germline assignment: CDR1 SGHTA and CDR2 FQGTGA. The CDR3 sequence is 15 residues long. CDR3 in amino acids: CASSLGQGPQETQYF. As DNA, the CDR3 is TGTGCCAGCAGCCTAGGCCAGGGCCCCCAAGAGACCCAGTACTTC. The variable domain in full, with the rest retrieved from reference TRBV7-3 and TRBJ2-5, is GAGVSQTPSNKVTEKGKYVELRCDPISGHTALYWYRQSLGQGPEFLIYFQGTGAADDSGLPNDRFFAVRPEGSVSTLKIQRTERGDSAVYLCASSLGQGPQETQYFGPGTRLLVL.

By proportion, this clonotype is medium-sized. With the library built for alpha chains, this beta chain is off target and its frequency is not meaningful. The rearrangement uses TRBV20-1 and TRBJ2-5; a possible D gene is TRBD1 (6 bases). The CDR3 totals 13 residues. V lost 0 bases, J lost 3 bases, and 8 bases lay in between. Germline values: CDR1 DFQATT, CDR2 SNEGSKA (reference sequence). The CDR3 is CSAREGQKETQYF. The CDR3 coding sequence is TGCAGTGCTAGAGAGGGACAAAAAGAGACCCAGTACTTC.

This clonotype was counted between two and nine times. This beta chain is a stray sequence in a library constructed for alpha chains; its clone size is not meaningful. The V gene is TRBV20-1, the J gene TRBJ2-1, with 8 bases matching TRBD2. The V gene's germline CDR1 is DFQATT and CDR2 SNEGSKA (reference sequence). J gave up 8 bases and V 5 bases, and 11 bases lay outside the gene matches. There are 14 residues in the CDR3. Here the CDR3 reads CSARQSGSRDEQFF. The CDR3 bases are TGCAGTGCTCGGCAGAGCGGGAGCCGGGATGAGCAGTTCTTC.

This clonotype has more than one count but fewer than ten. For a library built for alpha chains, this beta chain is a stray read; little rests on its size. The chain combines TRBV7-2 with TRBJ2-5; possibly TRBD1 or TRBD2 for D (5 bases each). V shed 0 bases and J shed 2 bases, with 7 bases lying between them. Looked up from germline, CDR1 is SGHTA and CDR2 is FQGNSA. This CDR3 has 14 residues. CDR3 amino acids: CASSLAWGQETQYF. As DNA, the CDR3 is TGTGCCAGCAGCTTAGCGTGGGGGCAAGAGACCCAGTACTTC.